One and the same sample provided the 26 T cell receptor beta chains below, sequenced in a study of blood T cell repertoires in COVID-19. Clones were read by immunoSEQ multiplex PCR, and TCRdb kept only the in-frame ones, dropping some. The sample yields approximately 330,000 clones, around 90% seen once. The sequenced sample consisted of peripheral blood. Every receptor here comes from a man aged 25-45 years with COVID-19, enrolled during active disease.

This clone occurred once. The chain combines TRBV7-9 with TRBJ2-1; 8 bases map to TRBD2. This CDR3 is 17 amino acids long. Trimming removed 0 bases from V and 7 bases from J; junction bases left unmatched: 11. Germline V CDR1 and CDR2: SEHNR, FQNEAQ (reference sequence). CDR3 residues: CASSLAPGLVSSNEQFF. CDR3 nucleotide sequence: TGTGCCAGCAGCTTAGCGCCGGGACTAGTGAGTTCGAATGAGCAGTTCTTC.

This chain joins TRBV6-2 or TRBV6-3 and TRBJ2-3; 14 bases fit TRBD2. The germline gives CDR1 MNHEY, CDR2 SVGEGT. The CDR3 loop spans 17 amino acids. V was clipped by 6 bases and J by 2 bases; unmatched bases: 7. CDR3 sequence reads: CASSFQGLAGVTDTQYF. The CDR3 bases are TGTGCCAGCAGCTTCCAGGGACTAGCGGGGGTCACAGATACGCAGTATTTT.

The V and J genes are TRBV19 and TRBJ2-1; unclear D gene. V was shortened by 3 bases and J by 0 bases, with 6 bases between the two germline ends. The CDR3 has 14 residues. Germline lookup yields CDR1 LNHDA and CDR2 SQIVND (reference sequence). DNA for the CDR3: TGTGCCAGTAGTATTTCTATCTCCTACAATGAGCAGTTCTTC. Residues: CASSISISYNEQFF.

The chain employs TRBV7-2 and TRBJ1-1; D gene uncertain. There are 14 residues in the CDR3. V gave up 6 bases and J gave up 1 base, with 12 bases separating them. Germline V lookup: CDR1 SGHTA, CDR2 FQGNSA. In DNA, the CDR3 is TGTGCCAGCAGTGGGTTTGCGGGGAACACTGAAGCTTTCTTT. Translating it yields CASSGFAGNTEAFF.

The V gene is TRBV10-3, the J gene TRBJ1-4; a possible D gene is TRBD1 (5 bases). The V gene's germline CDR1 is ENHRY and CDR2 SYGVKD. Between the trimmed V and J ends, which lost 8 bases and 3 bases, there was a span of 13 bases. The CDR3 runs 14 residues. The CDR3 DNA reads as TGTGCCATCGGGACGGGGGAGGCTAATGAAAAACTGTTTTTT. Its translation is CAIGTGEANEKLFF.

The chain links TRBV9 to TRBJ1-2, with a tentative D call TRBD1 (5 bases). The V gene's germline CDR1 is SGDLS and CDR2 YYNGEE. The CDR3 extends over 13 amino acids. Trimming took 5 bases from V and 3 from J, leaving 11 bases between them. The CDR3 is CASRNGADYGYTF. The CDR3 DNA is TGTGCCAGCAGGAATGGGGCTGACTATGGCTACACCTTC.

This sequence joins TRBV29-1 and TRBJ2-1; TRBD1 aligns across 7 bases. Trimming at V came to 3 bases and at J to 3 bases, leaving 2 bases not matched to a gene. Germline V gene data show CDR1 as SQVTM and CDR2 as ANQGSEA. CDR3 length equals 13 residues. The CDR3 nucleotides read TGCAGCGTTGATAGGGACAGCTACAATGAGCAGTTCTTC. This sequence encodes CSVDRDSYNEQFF.

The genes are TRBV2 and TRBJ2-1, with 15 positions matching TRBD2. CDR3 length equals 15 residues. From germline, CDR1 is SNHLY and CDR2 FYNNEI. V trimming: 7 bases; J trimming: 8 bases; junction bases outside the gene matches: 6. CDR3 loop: CASIRTSGRGYEQFF. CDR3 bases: TGTGCCAGCATTAGGACTAGCGGGAGGGGGTATGAGCAGTTCTTC.

CDR3 region: CASSRGLADNEQFF. As DNA, the CDR3 is TGTGCCAGCAGTCGCGGACTAGCGGACAATGAGCAGTTCTTC. The V and J genes are TRBV7-3 and TRBJ2-1, with TRBD2 matching over 10 bases. Germline assignment: CDR1 SGHTA and CDR2 FQGTGA. This CDR3 is built from 14 residues. With V trimmed by 6 bases and J by 5 bases, 4 bases remained unmatched.

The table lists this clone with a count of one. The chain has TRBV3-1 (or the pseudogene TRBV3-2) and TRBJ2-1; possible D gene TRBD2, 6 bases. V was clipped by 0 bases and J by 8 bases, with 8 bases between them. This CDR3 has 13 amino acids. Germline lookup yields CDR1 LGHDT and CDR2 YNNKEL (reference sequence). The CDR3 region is CASSQDWGDEQFF. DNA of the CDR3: TGTGCCAGCAGCCAAGATTGGGGGGATGAGCAGTTCTTC.

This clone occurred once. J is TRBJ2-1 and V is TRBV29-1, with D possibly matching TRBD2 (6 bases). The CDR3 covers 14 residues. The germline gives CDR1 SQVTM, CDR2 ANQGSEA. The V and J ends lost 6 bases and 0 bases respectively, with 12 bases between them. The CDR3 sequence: CSVELADSYNEQFF. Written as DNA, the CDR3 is TGCAGCGTAGAACTAGCCGACTCCTACAATGAGCAGTTCTTC.

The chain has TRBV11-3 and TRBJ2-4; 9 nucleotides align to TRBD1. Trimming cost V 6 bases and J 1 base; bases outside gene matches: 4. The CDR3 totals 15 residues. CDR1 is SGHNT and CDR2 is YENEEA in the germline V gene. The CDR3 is CASSEQGAAKNIQYF. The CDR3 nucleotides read TGTGCCAGCAGTGAACAGGGGGCGGCCAAAAACATTCAGTACTTC.

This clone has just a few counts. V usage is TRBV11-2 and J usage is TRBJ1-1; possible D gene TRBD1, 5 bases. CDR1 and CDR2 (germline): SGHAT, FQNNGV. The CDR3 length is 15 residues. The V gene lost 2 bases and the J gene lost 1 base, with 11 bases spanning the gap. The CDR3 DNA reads TGTGCCAGCAGCTTACATGCAGGACAGAACACTGAAGCTTTCTTT. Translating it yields CASSLHAGQNTEAFF.

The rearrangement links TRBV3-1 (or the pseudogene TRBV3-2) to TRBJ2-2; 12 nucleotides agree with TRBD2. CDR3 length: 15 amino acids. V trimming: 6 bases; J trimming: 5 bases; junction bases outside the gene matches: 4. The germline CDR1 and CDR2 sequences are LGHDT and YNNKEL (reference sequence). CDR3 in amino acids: CASRRLAGATGELFF. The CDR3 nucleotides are TGTGCCAGCAGAAGACTAGCGGGAGCTACCGGGGAGCTGTTTTTT.

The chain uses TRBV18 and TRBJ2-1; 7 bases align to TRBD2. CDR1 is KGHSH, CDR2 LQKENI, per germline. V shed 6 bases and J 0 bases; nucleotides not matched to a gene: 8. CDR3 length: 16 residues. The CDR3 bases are TGTGCCAGCTCCCCGACTAGCCCGAGCTCCTACAATGAGCAGTTCTTC. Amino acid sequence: CASSPTSPSSYNEQFF. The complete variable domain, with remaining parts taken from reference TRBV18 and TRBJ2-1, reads NAGVMQNPRHLVRRRGQEARLRCSPMKGHSHVYWYRQLPEEGLKFMVYLQKENIIDESGMPKERFSAEFPKEGPSILRIQQVVRGDSAAYFCASSPTSPSSYNEQFFGPGTRLTVL.

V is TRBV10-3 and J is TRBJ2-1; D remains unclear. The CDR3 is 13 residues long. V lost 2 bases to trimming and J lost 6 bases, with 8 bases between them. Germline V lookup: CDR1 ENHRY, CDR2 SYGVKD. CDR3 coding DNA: TGTGCCATCAGTGAGCCGCCGGTCAATGAGCAGTTCTTC. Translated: CAISEPPVNEQFF.

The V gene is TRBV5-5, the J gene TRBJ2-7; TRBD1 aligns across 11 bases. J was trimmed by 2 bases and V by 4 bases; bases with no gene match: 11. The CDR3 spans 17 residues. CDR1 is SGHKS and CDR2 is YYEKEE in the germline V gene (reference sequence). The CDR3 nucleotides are TGTGCCAGCAGCCCCGCGGGATCGGGACAGGGGGCCTACGAGCAGTACTTC. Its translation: CASSPAGSGQGAYEQYF.

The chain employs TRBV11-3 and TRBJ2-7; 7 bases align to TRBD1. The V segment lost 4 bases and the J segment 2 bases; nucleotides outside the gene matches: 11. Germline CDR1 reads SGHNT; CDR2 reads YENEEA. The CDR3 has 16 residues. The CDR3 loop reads CASSSSSGTEAYEQYF. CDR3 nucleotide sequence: TGTGCCAGCAGCTCCTCCTCCGGGACAGAGGCCTACGAGCAGTACTTC.

CDR3 coding DNA: TGTGCCAGTAGCCTGGAAGAGGCGAGCAATCAGCCCCAGCATTTT. Its translation: CASSLEEASNQPQHF. This chain connects TRBV19 to TRBJ1-5, with D hard to call. Trimming left V 6 bases short and J 1 base short, with 13 bases between. CDR1 is LNHDA, CDR2 SQIVND, per germline (reference sequence). The CDR3 spans 15 residues.

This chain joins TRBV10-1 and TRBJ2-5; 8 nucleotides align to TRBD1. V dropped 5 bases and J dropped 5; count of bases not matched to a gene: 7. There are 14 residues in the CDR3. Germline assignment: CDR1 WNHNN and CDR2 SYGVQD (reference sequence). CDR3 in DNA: TGCGCCAGCAGTAGATGGACAGGGATGGAGACCCAGTACTTC. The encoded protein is CASSRWTGMETQYF.

The CDR3 is CASSPLNEQFF. CDR3 nucleotides: TGTGCCAGCTCACCTCTTAATGAGCAGTTCTTC. This chain uses TRBV18 with TRBJ2-1, with D uncertain. Trimming removed 3 bases at V and 7 bases at J, with 4 bases between. Germline V lookup: CDR1 KGHSH, CDR2 LQKENI. CDR3 size: 11 residues. Full variable domain (rest looked up from reference TRBV18 and TRBJ2-1): NAGVMQNPRHLVRRRGQEARLRCSPMKGHSHVYWYRQLPEEGLKFMVYLQKENIIDESGMPKERFSAEFPKEGPSILRIQQVVRGDSAAYFCASSPLNEQFFGPGTRLTVL.

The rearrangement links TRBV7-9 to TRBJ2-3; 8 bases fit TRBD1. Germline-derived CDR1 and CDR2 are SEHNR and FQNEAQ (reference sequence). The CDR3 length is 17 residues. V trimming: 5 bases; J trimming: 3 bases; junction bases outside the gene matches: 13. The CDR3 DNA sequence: TGTGCCAGCAGCCGTCTGGCAGGGGGCGTCGGGACAGATACGCAGTATTTT. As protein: CASSRLAGGVGTDTQYF.

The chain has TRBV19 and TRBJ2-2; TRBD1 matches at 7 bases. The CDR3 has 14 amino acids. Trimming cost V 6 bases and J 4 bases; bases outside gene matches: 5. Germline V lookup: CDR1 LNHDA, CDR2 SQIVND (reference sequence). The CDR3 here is CASRGQATTGELFF. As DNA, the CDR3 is TGTGCCAGTAGAGGACAGGCAACCACCGGGGAGCTGTTTTTT.

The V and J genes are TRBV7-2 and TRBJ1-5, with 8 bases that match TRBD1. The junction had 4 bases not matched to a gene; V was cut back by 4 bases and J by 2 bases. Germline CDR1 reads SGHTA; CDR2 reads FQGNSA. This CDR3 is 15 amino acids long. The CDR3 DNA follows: TGTGCCAGCAGCTCCGACAGGGGAGGCAATCAGCCCCAGCATTTT. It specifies CASSSDRGGNQPQHF.

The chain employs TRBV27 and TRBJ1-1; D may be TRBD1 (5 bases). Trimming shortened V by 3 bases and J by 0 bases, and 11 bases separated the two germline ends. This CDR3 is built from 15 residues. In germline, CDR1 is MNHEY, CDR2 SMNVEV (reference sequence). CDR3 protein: CASSLAGNMNTEAFF. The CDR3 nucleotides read TGTGCCAGCAGTTTGGCAGGGAACATGAACACTGAAGCTTTCTTT.

CDR3 bases: TGTGCCAGCAGCTTGGCCCTAGACAGGGAGCAGTACTTC. Translated, it gives CASSLALDREQYF. The V and J genes are TRBV5-4 and TRBJ2-7; TRBD1 might be the D (6 bases). V was pared by 0 bases and J by 7 bases, with 11 bases between. Germline V gives CDR1 SGHNT, CDR2 YYREEE (reference sequence). The CDR3 is made up of 13 amino acids.